This T cell receptor beta chain was documented in a study of T cell changes during pregnancy in multiple sclerosis. Some clones are missing from TCRdb's copy, which holds only in-frame ones; the method was immunoSEQ multiplex PCR. The sample yields some 93,000 clones, about nine tenths seen once. The CDR3 extends over 13 amino acids. Germline values: CDR1 MNHNS, CDR2 SASEGT. V shed 4 bases and J shed 2 bases, with 9 bases lying between them. The sequence was collected from a female donor in good health, enrolled as a control in a pregnancy study. This chain connects TRBV6-1 to TRBJ2-7, with D possibly being TRBD2 (5 bases). Sequenced here: peripheral blood, sampled after pregnancy. This CDR3 is CASSVDLPYEQYF. The CDR3 DNA reads as TGTGCCAGCAGTGTGGACTTGCCCTACGAGCAGTACTTC.